This TCR beta chain appears in the sequencing data of a study of CD4 T cells in relation to SARS-CoV-2 and coronaviruses. Study in general: Controls used an HIV-1 Nef peptide pool or no peptide.

Clones were sequenced by immunoSEQ multiplex PCR, and TCRdb holds only the in-frame ones, with some missing. The data hold 15,000 to 20,000 clones, with about 78% observed a single time. Before the COVID-19 pandemic, during about 2011-2019, CD4+ T cells were taken from unexposed donors. Isolation of CD4+ T cells took place after less than 11 days in culture. Cultures received half-medium IL-2 refreshes on days 3 and 7. V lost 4 bases to trimming and J lost 2 bases; unmatched junction nucleotides: 21. Germline V gives CDR1 KGHDR, CDR2 SFDVKD. There are 21 residues in the CDR3. Points on this clone: Its antigen is still unknown.

Study results and limitations: In roughly 60% of donors, memory CD4+ clonotypes crossrecognized SARS-CoV-2 and at least one common cold coronavirus spike. Monoreactive clones expanded significantly more to SARS-CoV-2 than crossreactive clones did.

V and J are TRBV24-1 and TRBJ2-2, with TRBD1 matching 7 bases. The TCR originated in a human donor in good health. Sequencing was done on a sample of CD4+ T cells from PBMCs, cultured in vitro. CDR3 sequence reads: CATSERKFIRTGGGNTGELFF. The CDR3 region has the DNA TGTGCCACCAGTGAGCGGAAATTCATTCGGACAGGTGGGGGCAACACCGGGGAGCTGTTTTTT.